The rows below give T cell receptor beta chains drawn from one sample of a study of blood T cell repertoires in COVID-19. The data were produced by immunoSEQ multiplex PCR, yet TCRdb's version contains in-frame clones alone and is incomplete. The sample consists of some 380,000 clones, 88% of them appearing once. Sequencing was performed on PBMCs or T cells enriched from blood (not recorded which). Receptors originate from a middle-aged woman with acute COVID-19. Both conserved end residues are part of each CDR3. Fields, in order: clone size, J gene, V gene, D gene, CDR3 protein, CDR3 DNA. D genes are given only for firm matches. The size field is filled for only some rows; it gives once, few, many or a size class.

clone_size: .
j_call: TRBJ1-1
v_call: TRBV6-6
d_call: .
cdr3_aa: CASSYGQLPLNTEAFF
cdr3_nt: TGTGCCAGCAGTTACGGACAGCTTCCTCTGAACACTGAAGCTTTCTTT

clone_size: .
j_call: TRBJ1-3
v_call: TRBV27
d_call: TRBD1
cdr3_aa: CASLPGGLCNTIYF
cdr3_nt: TGTGCCAGCCTACCAGGGGGTTTGTGCAACACCATATATTTT

clone_size: .
j_call: TRBJ1-5
v_call: TRBV2
d_call: .
cdr3_aa: CASSVNRVGQPQHF
cdr3_nt: TGTGCCAGCAGTGTGAACAGGGTCGGGCAGCCCCAGCATTTT

clone_size: once
j_call: TRBJ2-5
v_call: TRBV5-1
d_call: TRBD2
cdr3_aa: CASSLASSGGYQETQYF
cdr3_nt: TGCGCCAGCAGCTTGGCCTCTAGCGGGGGGTACCAAGAGACCCAGTACTTC

clone_size: .
j_call: TRBJ2-1
v_call: TRBV5-1
d_call: .
cdr3_aa: CASSGAGGLNNEQFF
cdr3_nt: TGCGCCAGCAGCGGTGCCGGAGGGCTGAACAATGAGCAGTTCTTC

clone_size: .
j_call: TRBJ1-1
v_call: TRBV6-6
d_call: TRBD1
cdr3_aa: CASSPTALQGAQGRTEAFF
cdr3_nt: TGTGCCAGCAGTCCAACCGCCTTACAGGGGGCGCAGGGACGCACTGAAGCTTTCTTT

clone_size: .
j_call: TRBJ1-2
v_call: TRBV7-2
d_call: .
cdr3_aa: CASSQTGQLWDGYTF
cdr3_nt: TGTGCCAGCAGTCAAACAGGGCAGTTGTGGGATGGCTACACCTTC

clone_size: .
j_call: TRBJ1-6
v_call: TRBV27
d_call: .
cdr3_aa: CASSFSSYNSPLHF
cdr3_nt: TGTGCCAGCAGTTTTAGTTCCTATAATTCACCCCTCCACTTT

clone_size: .
j_call: TRBJ2-7
v_call: TRBV4-1
d_call: TRBD2
cdr3_aa: CASSQGTGLAGGHLYEQYF
cdr3_nt: TGCGCCAGCAGCCAAGGAACGGGACTAGCGGGGGGGCATTTGTACGAGCAGTACTTC

clone_size: few
j_call: TRBJ1-2
v_call: TRBV10-3
d_call: TRBD1
cdr3_aa: CAISETGDGYTF
cdr3_nt: TGTGCCATCAGTGAAACAGGGGACGGCTACACCTTC